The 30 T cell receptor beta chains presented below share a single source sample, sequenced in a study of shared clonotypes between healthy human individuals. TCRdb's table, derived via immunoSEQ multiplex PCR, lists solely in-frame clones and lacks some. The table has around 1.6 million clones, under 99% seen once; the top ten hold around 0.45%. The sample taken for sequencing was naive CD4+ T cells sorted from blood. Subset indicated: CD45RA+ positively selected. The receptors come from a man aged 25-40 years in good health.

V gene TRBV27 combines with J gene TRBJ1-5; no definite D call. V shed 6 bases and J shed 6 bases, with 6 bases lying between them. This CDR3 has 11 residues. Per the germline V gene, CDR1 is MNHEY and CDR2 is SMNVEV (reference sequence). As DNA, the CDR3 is TGTGCCAGCAGGGTCACTCAGCCCCAGCATTTT. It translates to CASRVTQPQHF.

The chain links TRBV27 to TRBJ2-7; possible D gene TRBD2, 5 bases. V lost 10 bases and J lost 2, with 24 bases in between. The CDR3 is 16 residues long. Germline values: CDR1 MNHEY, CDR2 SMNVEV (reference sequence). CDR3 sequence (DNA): TGTGCCAACGTCCCTCCGAGGCGGGTGACCACCTACGAGCAGTACTTC. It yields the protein CANVPPRRVTTYEQYF.

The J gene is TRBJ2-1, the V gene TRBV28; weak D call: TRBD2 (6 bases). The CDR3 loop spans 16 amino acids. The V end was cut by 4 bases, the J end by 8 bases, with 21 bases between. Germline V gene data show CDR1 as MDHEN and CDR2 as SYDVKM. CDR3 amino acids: CASSSPLAHPLDEQFF. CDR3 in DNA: TGTGCCAGCAGTTCGCCTCTAGCGCACCCCTTGGATGAGCAGTTCTTC.

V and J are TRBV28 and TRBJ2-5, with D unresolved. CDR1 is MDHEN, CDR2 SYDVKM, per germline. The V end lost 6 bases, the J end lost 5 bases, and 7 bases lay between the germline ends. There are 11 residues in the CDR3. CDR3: CASSSEETQYF. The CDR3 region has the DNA TGTGCCAGCAGCTCGGAGGAGACCCAGTACTTC.

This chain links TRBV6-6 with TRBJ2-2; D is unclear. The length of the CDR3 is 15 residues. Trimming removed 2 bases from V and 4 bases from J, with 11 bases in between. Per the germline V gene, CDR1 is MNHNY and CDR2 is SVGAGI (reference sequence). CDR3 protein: CASSYPSRGTGELFF. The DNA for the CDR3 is TGTGCCAGCAGTTACCCCTCCCGCGGCACCGGGGAGCTGTTTTTT.

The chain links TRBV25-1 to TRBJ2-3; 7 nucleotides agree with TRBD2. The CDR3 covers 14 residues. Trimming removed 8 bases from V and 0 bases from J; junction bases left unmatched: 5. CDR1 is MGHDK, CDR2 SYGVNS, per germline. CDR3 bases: TGTGCCAGCGAACTTAGCGGGAGCACAGATACGCAGTATTTT. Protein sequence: CASELSGSTDTQYF.

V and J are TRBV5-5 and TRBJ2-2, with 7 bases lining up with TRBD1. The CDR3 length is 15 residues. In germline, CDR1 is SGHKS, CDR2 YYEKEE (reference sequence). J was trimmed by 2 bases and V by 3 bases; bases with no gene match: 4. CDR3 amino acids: CASSWDSFNTGELFF. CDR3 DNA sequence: TGTGCCAGCAGCTGGGACAGCTTCAACACCGGGGAGCTGTTTTTT.

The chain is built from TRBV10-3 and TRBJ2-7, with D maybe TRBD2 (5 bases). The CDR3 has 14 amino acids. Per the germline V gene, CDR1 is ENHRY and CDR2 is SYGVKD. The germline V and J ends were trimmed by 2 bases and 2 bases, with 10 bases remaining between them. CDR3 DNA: TGTGCCATCAGTGAGCCACTGACTACCTACGAGCAGTACTTC. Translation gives CAISEPLTTYEQYF.

The CDR3 region has the DNA TGCGCCAGCAGGCCGGTTCTGGGAAACGCAGATACGCAGTATTTT. Translated: CASRPVLGNADTQYF. The V and J genes are TRBV5-1 and TRBJ2-3, with D unclear. The CDR3 totals 15 residues. Looked up from germline, CDR1 is SGHRS and CDR2 is YFSETQ. With 5 bases removed from V and 4 bases from J, the gap between germline ends came to 17 bases. The complete variable domain, with remaining parts taken from reference TRBV5-1 and TRBJ2-3, reads KAGVTQTPRYLIKTRGQQVTLSCSPISGHRSVSWYQQTPGQGLQFLFEYFSETQRNKGNFPGRFSGRQFSNSRSEMNVSTLELGDSALYLCASRPVLGNADTQYFGPGTRLTVL.

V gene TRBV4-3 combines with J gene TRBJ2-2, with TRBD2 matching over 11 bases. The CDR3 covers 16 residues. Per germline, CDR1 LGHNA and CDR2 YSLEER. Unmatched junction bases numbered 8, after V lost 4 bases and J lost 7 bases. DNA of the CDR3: TGCGCCAGCAGCCTAGAGGGTACTAGCGGGAGCGGGGAGCTGTTTTTT. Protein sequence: CASSLEGTSGSGELFF.

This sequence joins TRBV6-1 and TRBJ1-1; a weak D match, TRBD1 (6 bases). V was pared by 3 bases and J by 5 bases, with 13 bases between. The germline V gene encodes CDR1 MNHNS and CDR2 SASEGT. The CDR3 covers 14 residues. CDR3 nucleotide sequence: TGTGCCAGCAGTGAGCAGGGGTTCGGAACTGAAGCTTTCTTT. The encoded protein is CASSEQGFGTEAFF.

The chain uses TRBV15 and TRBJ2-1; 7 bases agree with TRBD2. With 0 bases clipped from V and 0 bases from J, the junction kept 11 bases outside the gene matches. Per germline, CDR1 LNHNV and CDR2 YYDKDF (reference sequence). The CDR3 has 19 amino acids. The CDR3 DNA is TGTGCCACCAGCAGAGATCCGAGTAGCGGGTTGAGCTCCTACAATGAGCAGTTCTTC. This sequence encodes CATSRDPSSGLSSYNEQFF.

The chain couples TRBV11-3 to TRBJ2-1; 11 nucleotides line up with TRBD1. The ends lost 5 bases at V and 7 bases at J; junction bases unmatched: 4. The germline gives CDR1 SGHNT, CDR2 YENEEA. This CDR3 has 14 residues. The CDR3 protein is CASSPRDRGNEQFF. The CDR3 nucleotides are TGTGCCAGCAGCCCCCGGGACAGGGGGAATGAGCAGTTCTTC.

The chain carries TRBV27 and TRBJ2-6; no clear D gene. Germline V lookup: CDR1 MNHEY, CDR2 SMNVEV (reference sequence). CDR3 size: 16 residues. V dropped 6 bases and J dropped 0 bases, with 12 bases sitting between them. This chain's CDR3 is CASSPAVLSGANVLTF. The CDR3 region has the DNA TGTGCCAGCAGCCCAGCCGTACTCTCTGGGGCCAACGTCCTGACTTTC.

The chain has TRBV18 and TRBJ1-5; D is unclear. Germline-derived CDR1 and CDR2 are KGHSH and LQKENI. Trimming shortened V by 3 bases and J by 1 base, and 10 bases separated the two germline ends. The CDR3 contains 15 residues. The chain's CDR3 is CASSPAGPSNQPQHF. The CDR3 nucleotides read TGTGCCAGCTCACCTGCGGGTCCCAGCAATCAGCCCCAGCATTTT. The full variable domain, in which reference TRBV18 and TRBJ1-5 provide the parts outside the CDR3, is NAGVMQNPRHLVRRRGQEARLRCSPMKGHSHVYWYRQLPEEGLKFMVYLQKENIIDESGMPKERFSAEFPKEGPSILRIQQVVRGDSAAYFCASSPAGPSNQPQHFGDGTRLSIL.

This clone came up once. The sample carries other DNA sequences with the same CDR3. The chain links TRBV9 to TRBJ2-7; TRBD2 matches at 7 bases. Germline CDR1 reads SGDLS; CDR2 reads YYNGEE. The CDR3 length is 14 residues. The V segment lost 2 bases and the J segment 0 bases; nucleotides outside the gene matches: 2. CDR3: CASSVGGDSYEQYF. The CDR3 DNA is TGTGCCAGCAGCGTTGGGGGGGACTCCTACGAGCAGTACTTC.

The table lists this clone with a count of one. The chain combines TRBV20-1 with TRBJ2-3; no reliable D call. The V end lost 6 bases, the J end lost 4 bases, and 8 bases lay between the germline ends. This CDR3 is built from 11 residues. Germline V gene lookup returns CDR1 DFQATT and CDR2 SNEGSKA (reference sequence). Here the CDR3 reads CSAQIADTQYF. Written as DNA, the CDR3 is TGCAGTGCCCAGATCGCAGATACGCAGTATTTT.

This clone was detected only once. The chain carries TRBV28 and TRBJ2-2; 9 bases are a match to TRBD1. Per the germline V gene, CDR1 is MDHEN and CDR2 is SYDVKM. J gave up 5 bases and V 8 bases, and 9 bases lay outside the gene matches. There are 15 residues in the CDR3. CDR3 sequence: CASRQQGARTGELFF. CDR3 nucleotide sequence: TGTGCCAGCCGTCAACAGGGGGCACGGACCGGGGAGCTGTTTTTT.

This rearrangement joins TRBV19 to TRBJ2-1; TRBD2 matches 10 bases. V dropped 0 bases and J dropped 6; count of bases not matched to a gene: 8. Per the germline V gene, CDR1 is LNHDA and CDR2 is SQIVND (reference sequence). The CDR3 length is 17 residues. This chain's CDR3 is CASSIESRLAGINEQFF. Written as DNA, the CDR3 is TGTGCCAGTAGTATAGAATCCCGACTAGCGGGTATCAATGAGCAGTTCTTC.

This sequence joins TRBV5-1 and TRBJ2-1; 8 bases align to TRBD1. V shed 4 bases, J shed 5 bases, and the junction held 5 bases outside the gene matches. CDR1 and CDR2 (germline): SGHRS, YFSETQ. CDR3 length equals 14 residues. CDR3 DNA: TGCGCCAGCAGCCCCTGGACAGGGAACAATGAGCAGTTCTTC. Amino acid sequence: CASSPWTGNNEQFF.

CDR3 nucleotides: TGTGCCAGCAGGGGACAGGGGCGACCCTACGAGCAGTACTTC. It is translated as CASRGQGRPYEQYF. This chain joins TRBV25-1 and TRBJ2-7, with 10 bases lining up with TRBD1. In germline, CDR1 is MGHDK, CDR2 SYGVNS. There are 14 residues in the CDR3. V shed 6 bases, J shed 2 bases, and the junction held 4 bases outside the gene matches.

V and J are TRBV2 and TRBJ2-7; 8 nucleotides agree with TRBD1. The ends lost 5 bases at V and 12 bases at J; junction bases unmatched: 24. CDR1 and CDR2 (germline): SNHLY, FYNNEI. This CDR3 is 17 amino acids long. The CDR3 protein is CASSQSGRGQTSSLWYF. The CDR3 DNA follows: TGTGCCAGCAGTCAATCGGGCAGGGGGCAGACGAGCAGTCTGTGGTACTTC.

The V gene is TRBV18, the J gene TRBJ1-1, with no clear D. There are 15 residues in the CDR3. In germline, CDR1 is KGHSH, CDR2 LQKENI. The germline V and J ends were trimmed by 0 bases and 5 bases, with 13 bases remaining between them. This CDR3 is CASSPPLNPWTEAFF. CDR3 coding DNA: TGTGCCAGCTCACCACCCCTAAACCCGTGGACTGAAGCTTTCTTT.

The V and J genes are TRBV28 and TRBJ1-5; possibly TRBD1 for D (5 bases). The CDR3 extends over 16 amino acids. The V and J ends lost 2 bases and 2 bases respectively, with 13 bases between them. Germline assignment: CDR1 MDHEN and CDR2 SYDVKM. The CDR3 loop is CASSLHQGLGNQPQHF. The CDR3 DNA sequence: TGTGCCAGCAGTTTACATCAGGGTTTAGGCAATCAGCCCCAGCATTTT.

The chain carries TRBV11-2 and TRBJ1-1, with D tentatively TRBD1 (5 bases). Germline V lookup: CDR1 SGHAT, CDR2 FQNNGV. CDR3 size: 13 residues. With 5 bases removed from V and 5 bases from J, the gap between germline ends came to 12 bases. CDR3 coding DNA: TGTGCCAGCAGCCTGGGGTGGGGGACTGAAGCTTTCTTT. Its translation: CASSLGWGTEAFF.

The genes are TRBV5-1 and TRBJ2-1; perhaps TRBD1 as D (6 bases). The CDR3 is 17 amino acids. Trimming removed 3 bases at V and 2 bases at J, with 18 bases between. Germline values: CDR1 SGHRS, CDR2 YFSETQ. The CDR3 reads CASSSAGQTKTYNEQFF. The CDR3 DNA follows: TGCGCCAGCAGCTCTGCCGGACAGACTAAAACCTACAATGAGCAGTTCTTC.

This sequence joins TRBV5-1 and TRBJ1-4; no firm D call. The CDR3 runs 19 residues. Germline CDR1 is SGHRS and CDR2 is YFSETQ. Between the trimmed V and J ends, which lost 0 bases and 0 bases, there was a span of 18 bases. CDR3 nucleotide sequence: TGCGCCAGCAGCTTGGCCTTATGGGGAGGGTTGACAACTAATGAAAAACTGTTTTTT. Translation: CASSLALWGGLTTNEKLFF. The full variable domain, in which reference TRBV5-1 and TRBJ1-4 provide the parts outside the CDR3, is KAGVTQTPRYLIKTRGQQVTLSCSPISGHRSVSWYQQTPGQGLQFLFEYFSETQRNKGNFPGRFSGRQFSNSRSEMNVSTLELGDSALYLCASSLALWGGLTTNEKLFFGSGTQLSVL.

CDR3 DNA: TGTGCCAGTAGAGACCCCCGGGGTGACTCTGGAAACACCATATATTTT. Protein: CASRDPRGDSGNTIYF. V usage is TRBV19 and J usage is TRBJ1-3; D unresolved. The germline CDR1 and CDR2 sequences are LNHDA and SQIVND (reference sequence). V was trimmed by 6 bases and J by 0 bases, leaving 15 bases between them. The CDR3 loop spans 16 amino acids.

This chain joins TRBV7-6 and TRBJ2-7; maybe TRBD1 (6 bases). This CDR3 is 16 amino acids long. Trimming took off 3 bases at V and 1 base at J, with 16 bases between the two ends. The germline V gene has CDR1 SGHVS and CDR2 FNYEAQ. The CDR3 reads CASSLGTRGGSYEQYF. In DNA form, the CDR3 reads TGTGCCAGCAGCTTGGGGACAAGGGGCGGTTCCTACGAGCAGTACTTC. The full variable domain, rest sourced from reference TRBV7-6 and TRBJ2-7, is GAGVSQSPRYKVTKRGQDVALRCDPISGHVSLYWYRQALGQGPEFLTYFNYEAQQDKSGLPNDRFSAERPEGSISTLTIQRTEQRDSAMYRCASSLGTRGGSYEQYFGPGTRLTVT.

The CDR3: CASSKTSGEDNEQFF. As DNA, the CDR3 is TGTGCCAGCAGCAAGACTAGCGGAGAGGACAATGAGCAGTTCTTC. This sequence joins TRBV11-3 and TRBJ2-1; 9 bases map to TRBD2. Trimming cost V 5 bases and J 5 bases; bases outside gene matches: 7. Per germline, CDR1 SGHNT and CDR2 YENEEA. The CDR3 has 15 residues. The entire variable domain, with the rest obtained from reference TRBV11-3 and TRBJ2-1, is as follows: EAGVVQSPRYKIIEKKQPVAFWCNPISGHNTLYWYLQNLGQGPELLIRYENEEAVDDSQLPKDRFSAERLKGVDSTLKIQPAELGDSAVYLCASSKTSGEDNEQFFGPGTRLTVL.